Listed below are T cell receptor beta chains from one sample, sequenced in a study of memory CD4+ T cells and cytomegalovirus serostatus. The data were produced by immunoSEQ multiplex PCR, yet TCRdb's version contains in-frame clones alone and is incomplete. Of roughly 76,000 clones in the sample, 75% to 85% were seen once. Sequenced sample: memory CD4+ T cells from blood. Source of these receptors: an adult in good health and CMV-seropositive. CDR3s include the opening cysteine and the closing phenylalanine or tryptophan. A D gene is named only where the DNA matches it firmly. Clone sizes are given selectively: once, few, many, or a class where the clone is expanded.

J gene | clone size | V gene | D gene | CDR3 DNA | CDR3 protein
TRBJ1-5 | - | TRBV6-1 | - | TGTGCCAGCATCCAAGGGAGTCTGCAGCCCCAGCATTTT | CASIQGSLQPQHF
TRBJ1-5 | few | TRBV2 | - | TGTGCCAGCAGCCAACTCGGACAGCCGAATCAGCCCCAGCATTTT | CASSQLGQPNQPQHF
TRBJ2-5 | - | TRBV29-1 | - | TGCAGCGTTGATAAGCAGGGAGAGGCGCAGGAGACCCAGTACTTC | CSVDKQGEAQETQYF
TRBJ1-3 | - | TRBV6-1 | - | TGTGCCAGCAGTATGCGGACGGCAGCGGACACCATATATTTT | CASSMRTAADTIYF
TRBJ1-2 | - | TRBV30 | - | TGTGCCTGGAGTGTACGGGTGACCTATGGCTACACCTTC | CAWSVRVTYGYTF
TRBJ1-2 | - | TRBV14 | - | TGTGCCAGCAGCCATGGGTTTGGCTACACCTTC | CASSHGFGYTF
TRBJ2-1 | - | TRBV4-1 | TRBD2 | TGCGCCAGCAGCCAAGTTCTTAAGCGGGGTTCTGAGAATGAGCAGTTCTTC | CASSQVLKRGSENEQFF
TRBJ2-2 | - | TRBV5-4 | TRBD1 | TGTGCCAGCAGGGGGGGACAGGACAACACCGGGGAGCTGTTTTTT | CASRGGQDNTGELFF
TRBJ1-2 | once | TRBV10-3 | - | TGTGCCATCAGTGACAAAGGGCGAGTGGACTATGGCTACACCTTC | CAISDKGRVDYGYTF
TRBJ1-2 | - | TRBV30 | - | TGTGCCTGGAGTTCGGGGCACAATGGCTACACCTTC | CAWSSGHNGYTF
TRBJ2-7 | - | TRBV18 | - | TGTGCCAGCTCACCAGGACAGTACGAGCAGTACTTC | CASSPGQYEQYF
TRBJ2-3 | - | TRBV12-5 | TRBD2 | TGTGCTAGTGGTTTAGGCACCTTAGCGGGAGCGGGAGCAGATACGCAGTATTTT | CASGLGTLAGAGADTQYF
TRBJ2-7 | - | TRBV18 | - | TGTGCCAGCTCACCCCGATGGACCGTCTACGAGCAGTACTTC | CASSPRWTVYEQYF
TRBJ1-2 | - | TRBV28 | - | TGTGCCAGCAGTGCCGACCGGGACTGGAGGGGCTACACCTTC | CASSADRDWRGYTF
TRBJ1-5 | - | TRBV19 | - | TGTGCCAGTAGTATAGGGTCTGGGACCCAGCCCCAGCATTTT | CASSIGSGTQPQHF
TRBJ2-2 | - | TRBV5-1 | - | TGCGCCAGCCCCCTGGCGAGCGGGGAGCTGTTTTTT | CASPLASGELFF
TRBJ1-4 | - | TRBV2 | TRBD1 | TGTGCCAGCACCGAAGGGGGACAGGGTTCAAAACTGTTTTTT | CASTEGGQGSKLFF
TRBJ1-1 | - | TRBV4-1 | - | TGCGCCAGCAGCCTACAGGTCATGAACACTGAAGCTTTCTTT | CASSLQVMNTEAFF
TRBJ1-3 | - | TRBV27 | - | TGTGCCAGCAGTTTAGGGCGGGGCCCTGGAAACACCATATATTTT | CASSLGRGPGNTIYF
TRBJ2-2 | - | TRBV2 | - | TGTGCCAGCAGGCAGGGCCACGCGAACACCGGGGAGCTGTTTTTT | CASRQGHANTGELFF
TRBJ1-1 | - | TRBV19 | - | TGTGCCAGTAGTATTACCGAGAACACTGAAGCTTTCTTT | CASSITENTEAFF
TRBJ1-1 | many | TRBV6-1 | - | TGTGCCAGCAGTGAACGGGCGGGGGGCACTGAAGCTTTCTTT | CASSERAGGTEAFF
TRBJ2-4 | - | TRBV6-6 | - | TGTGCCAGCAGTCCGGTAGATAGGCTAGCCAAAAACATTCAGTACTTC | CASSPVDRLAKNIQYF
TRBJ1-2 | few | TRBV7-2 | TRBD1 | TGTGCCAGCAGCTCGGACAGGACATATGGCTACACCTTC | CASSSDRTYGYTF
TRBJ2-5 | - | TRBV29-1 | - | TGCAGCGTTGACCCCGGCCAAGAGACCCAGTACTTC | CSVDPGQETQYF
TRBJ1-1 | - | TRBV5-1 | - | TGCGCCAGCAGCTTGGGTCCGGGGGCTGGCACTGAAGCTTTCTTT | CASSLGPGAGTEAFF
TRBJ1-1 | - | TRBV6-1 | TRBD1 | TGTGCCAGCAGTGAACGGACAGGGATACGGGAAGCTTTCTTT | CASSERTGIREAFF
TRBJ1-2 | few | TRBV10-3 | - | TGTGCCATCAGTGGCGGGGCATTCGGTGGCTACACCTTC | CAISGGAFGGYTF
TRBJ2-3 | - | TRBV5-1 | TRBD2 | TGCGCCAGCAGCCTCGGACTAGCGAGGACAGATACGCAGTATTTT | CASSLGLARTDTQYF
TRBJ1-1 | - | TRBV25-1 | - | TGTGCCAGCAGCAAATGGGGGGAAAACGACGATATTCTGAGGGCTTTCTTT | CASSKWGENDDILRAFF
TRBJ2-3 | - | TRBV7-9 | - | TGTGCCAGCAGCCTACCTCGTTCGAACAGAGCAAACACAGATACGCAGTATTTT | CASSLPRSNRANTDTQYF
TRBJ2-1 | - | TRBV7-9 | - | TGTGCCAGCAGCTTAAATACAGGGCAGTTCTTC | CASSLNTGQFF
TRBJ1-4 | few | TRBV7-9 | TRBD1 | TGTGCCAGCAGCCCGACAGGGAAAAGAGTTTCAGAAAAACTGTTTTTT | CASSPTGKRVSEKLFF
TRBJ1-1 | once | TRBV10-3 | - | TGTGCCATCAGTGATTCGGGGGGGCGATTGAACACTGAAGCTTTCTTT | CAISDSGGRLNTEAFF
TRBJ2-3 | - | TRBV10-1 | TRBD2 | TGCGCCAGCAGCGGGACTAGCGGGAGGACTAGCACAGATACGCAGTATTTT | CASSGTSGRTSTDTQYF
TRBJ2-4 | - | TRBV15 | - | TGTGCCACCAGCAGTTTTATTGGGCGGGCCAAAAACATTCAGTACTTC | CATSSFIGRAKNIQYF
TRBJ2-5 | - | TRBV11-3 | - | TGTGCCAGCAGCTCCGACGGGGTCTTGGAGACCCAGTACTTC | CASSSDGVLETQYF
TRBJ1-4 | few | TRBV10-2 | - | TGCGCCAGCAGTGATTTAGGGGCTTCAACTAATGAAAAACTGTTTTTT | CASSDLGASTNEKLFF
TRBJ1-2 | - | TRBV5-5 | - | TGTGCCAGCAGCTCTGCCCCGATGGGAGATGGCTACACCTTC | CASSSAPMGDGYTF
TRBJ1-6 | once | TRBV5-4 | TRBD1 | TGTGCCAGCAGCCCACCAGACAGGGGATCACCCCTCCACTTT | CASSPPDRGSPLHF
TRBJ1-5 | - | TRBV28 | - | TGTGCCAGCAGTTTGGCAGGCATAGTGGGCAATCAGCCCCAGCATTTT | CASSLAGIVGNQPQHF
TRBJ2-1 | - | TRBV14 | TRBD1 | TGTGCCAGCAGCCCCTCGGACAGGACGGCACGGTTCTTC | CASSPSDRTARFF
TRBJ1-2 | - | TRBV2 | TRBD1 | TGTGCCAGCAGACCCCTGAGAGGGGGCGATGGCTACACCTTC | CASRPLRGGDGYTF
TRBJ2-1 | - | TRBV4-1 | - | TGCGCCAGCAGCCAAGTTAACTTGGTCTCCTACAATGAGCAGTTCTTC | CASSQVNLVSYNEQFF
TRBJ1-5 | - | TRBV5-5 | - | TGTGCCAGCAGCTTCGATAGCAATCAGCCCCAGCATTTT | CASSFDSNQPQHF
TRBJ2-1 | - | TRBV2 | - | TGTGCCAGCAGTCAGGTCAGGACATGGGGGGCCGACTACAATGAGCAGTTCTTC | CASSQVRTWGADYNEQFF
TRBJ1-2 | - | TRBV30 | - | TGTGCCTGGAGTTCAGGGTTCCACTATGGCTACACCTTC | CAWSSGFHYGYTF
TRBJ2-5 | - | TRBV10-3 | TRBD2 | TGTGCCATCAGTGAGTCGTCGGGGGGGCTGGTAGAGACCCAGTACTTC | CAISESSGGLVETQYF
TRBJ2-3 | - | TRBV18 | TRBD1 | TGTGCCAGCTCACCTGTTCGGGACAGCCCTAGCACAGATACGCAGTATTTT | CASSPVRDSPSTDTQYF
TRBJ1-1 | few | TRBV19 | TRBD1 | TGTGCCAGTAGTGGGGCCTACAGGGGGGAGAACACTGAAGCTTTCTTT | CASSGAYRGENTEAFF
TRBJ1-5 | - | TRBV28 | - | TGTGCCAGCAGCCGCCCGTCAGATCAGCCCCAGCATTTT | CASSRPSDQPQHF
TRBJ1-3 | - | TRBV18 | - | TGTGCCAGCTCACCAAATAGTCGGAACTCTGGAAACACCATATATTTT | CASSPNSRNSGNTIYF
TRBJ2-3 | few | TRBV7-9 | - | TGTGCCAGCAGCTTAGCGGGGTTCGCAGATACGCAGTATTTT | CASSLAGFADTQYF
TRBJ1-2 | few | TRBV7-2 | TRBD1 | TGTGCCAGCAGCTTAGATCCGGGACAGACCTACGGCTACACCTTC | CASSLDPGQTYGYTF
TRBJ2-1 | - | TRBV4-2 | TRBD2 | TGTGCCAGCAGTCTACTAGCGGGGGACCACAATGAGCAGTTCTTC | CASSLLAGDHNEQFF
TRBJ1-5 | few | TRBV19 | TRBD1 | TGTGCCAGTAGTACCTTTTGGGACAGTAATCAGCCCCAGCATTTT | CASSTFWDSNQPQHF